A single sample is the source of the 4 T cell receptor beta chains below, sequenced in a study of T-cell reconstitution after alpha-beta-depleted transplantation in children. The library targeted TCRbeta and was prepared with unique molecular identifiers. Each CDR3 protein gets one entry after TCRdb re-called the PCR reads with MiXCR. The sample contains about 420,000 distinct CDR3 sequences, 11% of which appear only once. Sequencing used PBMCs from the stem cell graft donor, obtained from the stem cell graft. Receptors were obtained from a human donor who donated a stem cell graft to a child with acute myeloid leukemia.

The V gene is TRBV15, the J gene TRBJ2-7, with D possibly TRBD2 on 6 matching bases. The CDR3 runs to 13 residues. V dropped 4 bases and J dropped 4 bases, with 11 bases sitting between them. CDR1 and CDR2 from the germline V gene are LNHNV and YYDKDF (reference sequence). The CDR3 region is CATSKDGGYEQYF. Here the CDR3 DNA reads TGTGCCACCAGCAAAGACGGGGGATACGAGCAGTACTTC.

This clonotype was seen more than once but under ten times. The V call is TRBV12-3 or TRBV12-4, the J call TRBJ2-5; D gene unclear. The CDR3 runs 12 residues. Trimming cost V 2 bases and J 5 bases, with 6 bases left between them. CDR3: CASSLFGETQYF. The CDR3 region has the DNA TGTGCCAGCAGTTTATTCGGGGAGACCCAGTACTTC.

The table lists this clonotype with a few counts. This chain's CDR3 is CASSPGTGGETQYF. The CDR3 DNA reads as TGTGCCAGCAGTCCCGGGACAGGGGGAGAAACGCAGTATTTT. The J gene is TRBJ2-3, the V gene TRBV12-3 or TRBV12-4; the match to TRBD1 covers 11 bases. Unmatched junction bases numbered 7, after V lost 5 bases and J lost 9 bases. The CDR3 spans 14 residues.

The chain joins TRBV7-8 to TRBJ1-2; D is possibly TRBD1 (6 bases). Germline CDR1 and CDR2: SGHVS and FQNEAQ. This CDR3 has 16 amino acids. The V and J ends lost 4 bases and 0 bases respectively, with 15 bases between them. CDR3 protein: CASSSTRQAANYGYTF. The CDR3 DNA reads as TGTGCCAGCAGCTCGACCAGACAGGCGGCTAACTATGGCTACACCTTC.